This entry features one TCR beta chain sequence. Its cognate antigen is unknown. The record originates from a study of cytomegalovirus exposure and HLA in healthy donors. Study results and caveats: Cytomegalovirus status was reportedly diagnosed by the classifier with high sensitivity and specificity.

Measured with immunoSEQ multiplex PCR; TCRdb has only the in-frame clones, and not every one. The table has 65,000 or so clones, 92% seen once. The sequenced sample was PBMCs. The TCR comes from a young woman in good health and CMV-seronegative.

DNA of the CDR3: TGTGCCAGCAGTCCCCCGGGACAGCTCTACGAGCAGTACTTC. Translating it yields CASSPPGQLYEQYF. The rearrangement joins TRBV28 to TRBJ2-7, with 7 positions matching TRBD1. This CDR3 is 14 amino acids long. Trimming cost V 5 bases and J 3 bases; bases outside gene matches: 7. Per germline, CDR1 MDHEN and CDR2 SYDVKM.